The present T cell receptor (beta chain) was sequenced within a study of shared clonotypes between healthy human individuals. Study results and limitations: Some naive CD4 clonotypes, roughly 4.5%, turned up in common across several donors.

CDR1 and CDR2 from the germline V gene are MDHEN and SYDVKM. CDR3 length: 15 amino acids. V gave up 5 bases and J gave up 0 bases, with 14 bases separating them. As defined, naive CD8 cells were CD45RO-negative and positively selected for CCR7, with terminally differentiated effector memory CD45RA+ cells excluded. Donors, healthy HIV-negative adults, lacked recent acute infections or vaccinations. How the authors handled the data: ImmunoSEQ only sent back junction sequences with no quality scores, so filtering was done differently. Method: immunoSEQ multiplex PCR; TCRdb's copy keeps in-frame clones and lacks some. Clone size and the V and J calls come from that table; the DNA yielded D and trimming. The sample records a few million clones, around 95% being singletons. This clone was seen only once. Its antigen is unidentified.

The sequence derives from a man aged 18 to 30 in good health. Some clones in this sample may be carry-over from other donors' samples. This chain connects TRBV28 to TRBJ2-7; possibly TRBD1 for D (6 bases). Sequencing was carried out using naive CD8+ T cells from PBMCs. The CDR3 nucleotides read TGTGCCAGCAGTGTGGACAGCTTGTACTCCTACGAGCAGTACTTC. This sequence encodes CASSVDSLYSYEQYF.